The rows below give T cell receptor beta chains drawn from one sample of a study of shared clonotypes between healthy human individuals. Profiling relied on immunoSEQ multiplex PCR, and the TCRdb table lists in-frame clones only, not all of them. The table records over a million clones, around 97% of them present only once. Source material: naive CD4+ T cells sorted from blood. The source is a man aged 30 to 45 in good health. CDR3s include the opening cysteine and the closing phenylalanine or tryptophan. The order of the fields is clone size, J gene, V gene, D gene, CDR3 DNA, CDR3 protein. D genes are given only for firm matches. Some rows have no size entry. The others give once, few or many, or a class for an expanded clone.

size: -
J: TRBJ2-5
V: TRBV5-1
D: -
DNA: TGCGCCAGCAGCTTGGGGGGCAGTGAGACCCAGTACTTC
CDR3: CASSLGGSETQYF

size: -
J: TRBJ2-5
V: TRBV28
D: TRBD2
DNA: TGTGCCAGCAGTCCCCGAAAAGGACTAGGAGGGGAGACCCAGTACTTC
CDR3: CASSPRKGLGGETQYF

size: -
J: TRBJ1-4
V: TRBV9
D: TRBD1
DNA: TGTGCCAGCAGCGCATCAGGGGGCGTTAATGAAAAACTGTTTTTT
CDR3: CASSASGGVNEKLFF

size: -
J: TRBJ2-7
V: TRBV7-9
D: TRBD2
DNA: TGTGCCAGCAGCCCGGGGGCCCCTAGCGGGCCACCCTACGAGCAGTACTTC
CDR3: CASSPGAPSGPPYEQYF

size: -
J: TRBJ2-7
V: TRBV7-9
D: -
DNA: TGTGCCAGCAGCCCCGCCCCCACAGGAGGGTACGAGCAGTACTTC
CDR3: CASSPAPTGGYEQYF

size: -
J: TRBJ2-7
V: TRBV4-1
D: -
DNA: TGCGCCAGCAGCCGGGAGCGGAACTCCTACGAGCAGTACTTC
CDR3: CASSRERNSYEQYF

size: -
J: TRBJ2-5
V: TRBV9
D: -
DNA: TGTGCCAGCAGCGTCGGTGGCTACCAAGAGACCCAGTACTTC
CDR3: CASSVGGYQETQYF

size: -
J: TRBJ2-1
V: TRBV10-2
D: TRBD2
DNA: TGCGCCAGCAGTGAGTCAAACCCAAACCGACTAGCGCCCTTTGGGAATGAGCAGTTCTTC
CDR3: CASSESNPNRLAPFGNEQFF

size: -
J: TRBJ2-1
V: TRBV29-1
D: TRBD2
DNA: TGCAGCGTTGCAACCGGGACTAGCAGCTACAATGAGCAGTTCTTC
CDR3: CSVATGTSSYNEQFF

size: -
J: TRBJ1-4
V: TRBV4-1
D: TRBD1
DNA: TGCGCCAGCACCGACCGGACAGGGTTTAATGAAAAACTGTTTTTT
CDR3: CASTDRTGFNEKLFF

size: -
J: TRBJ2-3
V: TRBV18
D: -
DNA: TGTGCCAGCTCACCACCCTTCTGGGAGCGGCCTAGCACAGATACGCAGTATTTT
CDR3: CASSPPFWERPSTDTQYF

size: -
J: TRBJ1-4
V: TRBV5-1
D: TRBD1
DNA: TGCGCCAGCAGCCACCAGGGGGCGCCGACTAATGAAAAACTGTTTTTT
CDR3: CASSHQGAPTNEKLFF

size: -
J: TRBJ2-5
V: TRBV28
D: -
DNA: TGTGCCAGCAGTTTAGGGCAGATCCAAGAGACCCAGTACTTC
CDR3: CASSLGQIQETQYF

size: -
J: TRBJ2-7
V: TRBV11-2
D: -
DNA: TGTGCCAGCAGCCGGGGTTACGAGCAGTACTTC
CDR3: CASSRGYEQYF

size: -
J: TRBJ2-1
V: TRBV5-4
D: TRBD2
DNA: TGTGCCAGCAGCGAAGCGGGAGGGCCCGGGAATGAGCAGTTCTTC
CDR3: CASSEAGGPGNEQFF

size: once
J: TRBJ2-1
V: TRBV9
D: -
DNA: TGTGCCAGCAGTGGGGGGGCTAGCTCCTACAATGAGCAGTTCTTC
CDR3: CASSGGASSYNEQFF

size: -
J: TRBJ2-5
V: TRBV7-3
D: TRBD2
DNA: TGTGCCAGCAGCTTAGTACGGGCTAGCGGGAGCGGGGAGACCCAGTACTTC
CDR3: CASSLVRASGSGETQYF

size: once
J: TRBJ2-7
V: TRBV5-6
D: -
DNA: TGTGCCAGCAACCGCAGAGGGAGCTACGAGCAGTACTTC
CDR3: CASNRRGSYEQYF

size: -
J: TRBJ1-5
V: TRBV6-5
D: TRBD1
DNA: TGTGCCAGCAGTTCCCGGACAGGGCTTCGCAATCAGCCCCAGCATTTT
CDR3: CASSSRTGLRNQPQHF

size: -
J: TRBJ1-2
V: TRBV7-9
D: -
DNA: TGTGCCAGCAGCCCTCAGGCTCTGGCGGGCTATGGCTACACCTTC
CDR3: CASSPQALAGYGYTF

size: few
J: TRBJ2-7
V: TRBV29-1
D: -
DNA: TGCAGCGTTGGGGACATCAACTACGAGCAGTACTTC
CDR3: CSVGDINYEQYF

size: once
J: TRBJ2-5
V: TRBV18
D: -
DNA: TGTGCCAGCTCACCGAATTGGGGTTCCGAGACCCAGTACTTC
CDR3: CASSPNWGSETQYF

size: -
J: TRBJ2-1
V: TRBV19
D: TRBD2
DNA: TGTGCCAGTAGTCGTTCGGGAGGTTCCTACAATGAGCAGTTCTTC
CDR3: CASSRSGGSYNEQFF

size: -
J: TRBJ2-3
V: TRBV10-3
D: -
DNA: TGTGCCATCAGTGAGTCGCAGGGGGGAGATACGCAGTATTTT
CDR3: CAISESQGGDTQYF

size: -
J: TRBJ2-7
V: TRBV19
D: TRBD1
DNA: TGTGCCAGTAGCGACCCGGGACAGGGAATCTACGAGCAGTACTTC
CDR3: CASSDPGQGIYEQYF

size: -
J: TRBJ2-2
V: TRBV4-1
D: -
DNA: TGCGCCAGCAGCCAAGATCCGGTAGCGCTCCACCGTTCGCAGAACACCGGGGAGCTGTTTTTT
CDR3: CASSQDPVALHRSQNTGELFF

size: -
J: TRBJ1-1
V: TRBV5-1
D: -
DNA: TGCGCCAGCGGCAGAGAGAACACTGAAGCTTTCTTT
CDR3: CASGRENTEAFF

size: -
J: TRBJ2-3
V: TRBV29-1
D: -
DNA: TGCAGCTCACGTGTGGGTCCCATGGATACGCAGTATTTT
CDR3: CSSRVGPMDTQYF

size: -
J: TRBJ1-2
V: TRBV10-2
D: -
DNA: TGCGCCAGCAGTGTCGGGGCGGACTATGGCTACACCTTC
CDR3: CASSVGADYGYTF

size: -
J: TRBJ2-3
V: TRBV18
D: -
DNA: TGTGCCAGCTCACCGGTAGGAGGCACAGATACGCAGTATTTT
CDR3: CASSPVGGTDTQYF

size: -
J: TRBJ2-2
V: TRBV29-1
D: -
DNA: TGCAGCGCGGGGAGTACGAACACCGGGGAGCTGTTTTTT
CDR3: CSAGSTNTGELFF

size: -
J: TRBJ2-5
V: TRBV11-2
D: -
DNA: TGTGCCAGCAGGCTTCGTCCGGGCGGAGAGACCCAGTACTTC
CDR3: CASRLRPGGETQYF

size: -
J: TRBJ2-1
V: TRBV4-1
D: -
DNA: TGCGCCAGCAGCCAAGATCCCGGGGGTCAATACAATGAGCAGTTCTTC
CDR3: CASSQDPGGQYNEQFF

size: once
J: TRBJ2-5
V: TRBV7-6
D: TRBD1
DNA: TGTGCCAGCAGCTTAAGACAGGGGGCAGAGACCCAGTACTTC
CDR3: CASSLRQGAETQYF

size: -
J: TRBJ2-1
V: TRBV5-8
D: -
DNA: TGTGCCAGCAGCGCAGGACTAAGCTCCTACAATGAGCAGTTCTTC
CDR3: CASSAGLSSYNEQFF

size: -
J: TRBJ2-7
V: TRBV30
D: TRBD1
DNA: TGTGCCTGGGATACGACAGGGTTAGGCGGCGAGCAGTACTTC
CDR3: CAWDTTGLGGEQYF